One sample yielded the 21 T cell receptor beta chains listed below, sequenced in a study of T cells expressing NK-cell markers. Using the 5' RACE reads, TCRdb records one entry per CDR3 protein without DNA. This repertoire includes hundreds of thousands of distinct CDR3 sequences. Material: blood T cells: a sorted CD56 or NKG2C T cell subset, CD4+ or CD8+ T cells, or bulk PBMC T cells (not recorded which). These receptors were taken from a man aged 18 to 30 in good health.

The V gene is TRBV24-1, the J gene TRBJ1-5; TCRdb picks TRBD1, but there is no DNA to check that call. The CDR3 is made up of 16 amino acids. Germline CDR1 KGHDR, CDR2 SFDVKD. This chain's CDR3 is CATSDPGTGGNQPQHF.

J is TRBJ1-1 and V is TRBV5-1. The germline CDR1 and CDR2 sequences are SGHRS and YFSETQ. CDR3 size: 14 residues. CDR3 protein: CASSYTGAGTEAFF.

CDR3 in amino acids: CASSTGSSEQYF. The chain couples TRBV12-3 or TRBV12-4 to TRBJ2-7. The CDR3 runs 12 residues.

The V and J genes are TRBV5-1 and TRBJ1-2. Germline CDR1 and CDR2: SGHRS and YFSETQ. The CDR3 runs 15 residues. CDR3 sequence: CASSQSGDTYYGYTF.

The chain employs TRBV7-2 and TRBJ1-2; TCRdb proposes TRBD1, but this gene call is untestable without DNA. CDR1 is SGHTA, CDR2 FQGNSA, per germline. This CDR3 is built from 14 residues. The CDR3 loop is CASSSYSTGGGYTF.

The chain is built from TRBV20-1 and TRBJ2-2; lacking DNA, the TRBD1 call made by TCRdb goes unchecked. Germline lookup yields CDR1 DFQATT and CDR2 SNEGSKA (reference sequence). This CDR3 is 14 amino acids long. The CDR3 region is CSARKFRATGELFF.

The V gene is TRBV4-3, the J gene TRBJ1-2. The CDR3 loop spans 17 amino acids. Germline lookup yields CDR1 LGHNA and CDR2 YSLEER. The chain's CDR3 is CASSQVSADGANYGYTF.

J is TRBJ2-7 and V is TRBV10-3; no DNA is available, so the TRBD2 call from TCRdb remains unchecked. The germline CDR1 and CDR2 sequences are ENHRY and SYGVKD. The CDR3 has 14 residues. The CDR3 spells CAISEPSGTYEQYF.

CDR3 sequence: CASSYPRGGSEQFF. V usage is TRBV6-2 or TRBV6-3 and J usage is TRBJ2-1; the D call of TRBD1 rests on TCRdb alone, since no DNA is present to check it. The CDR3 is made up of 14 amino acids. CDR1 and CDR2 (germline): MNHEY, SVGEGT.

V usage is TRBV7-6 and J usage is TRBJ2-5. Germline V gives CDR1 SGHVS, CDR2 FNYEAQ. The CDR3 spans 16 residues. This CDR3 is CASSSPFTEVQETQYF.

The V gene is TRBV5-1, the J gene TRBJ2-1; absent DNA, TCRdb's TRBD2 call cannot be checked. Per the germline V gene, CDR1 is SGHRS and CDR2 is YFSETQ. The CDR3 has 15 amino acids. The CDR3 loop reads CASSLGLAGVREQFF.

The CDR3 is CASSEAGGVYEQYF. The V and J genes are TRBV25-1 and TRBJ2-7; without DNA, the TCRdb call of TRBD1 cannot be checked. The CDR3 length is 14 residues. Germline loops: CDR1 MGHDK, CDR2 SYGVNS.

CDR3 protein: CASSKMGLAEIEQFF. The rearrangement uses TRBV9 and TRBJ2-1; lacking DNA, the TRBD2 call made by TCRdb goes unchecked. Germline CDR1 is SGDLS and CDR2 is YYNGEE. The CDR3 is 15 amino acids.

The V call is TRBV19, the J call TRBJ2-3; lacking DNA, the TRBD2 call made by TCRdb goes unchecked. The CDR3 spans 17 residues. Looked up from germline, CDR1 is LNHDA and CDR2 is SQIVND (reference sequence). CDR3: CASTTRGGGGVSDTQYF. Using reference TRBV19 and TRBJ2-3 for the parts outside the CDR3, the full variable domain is DGGITQSPKYLFRKEGQNVTLSCEQNLNHDAMYWYRQDPGQGLRLIYYSQIVNDFQKGDIAEGYSVSREKKESFPLTVTSAQKNPTAFYLCASTTRGGGGVSDTQYFGPGTRLTVL.

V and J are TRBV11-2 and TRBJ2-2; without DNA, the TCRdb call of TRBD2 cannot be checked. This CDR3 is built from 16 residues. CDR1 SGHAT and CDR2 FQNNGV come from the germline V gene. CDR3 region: CASSFSSGPNTGELFF.

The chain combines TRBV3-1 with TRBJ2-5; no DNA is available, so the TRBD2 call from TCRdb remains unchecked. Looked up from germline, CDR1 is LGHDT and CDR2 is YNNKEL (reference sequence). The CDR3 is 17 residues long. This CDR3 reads CASSQDGAGVVGETQYF.

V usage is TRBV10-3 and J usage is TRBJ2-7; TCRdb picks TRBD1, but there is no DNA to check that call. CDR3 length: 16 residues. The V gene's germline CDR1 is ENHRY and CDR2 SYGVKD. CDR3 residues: CAISDESRGSSYEQYF.

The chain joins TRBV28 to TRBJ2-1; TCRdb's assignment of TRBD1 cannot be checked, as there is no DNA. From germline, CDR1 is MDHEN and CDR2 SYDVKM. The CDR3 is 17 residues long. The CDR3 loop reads CASSGQDGQGFNDEQFF.

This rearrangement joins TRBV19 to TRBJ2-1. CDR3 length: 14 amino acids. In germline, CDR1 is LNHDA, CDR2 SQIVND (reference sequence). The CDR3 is CASSTDYSYNEQFF. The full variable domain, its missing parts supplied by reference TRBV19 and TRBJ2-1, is DGGITQSPKYLFRKEGQNVTLSCEQNLNHDAMYWYRQDPGQGLRLIYYSQIVNDFQKGDIAEGYSVSREKKESFPLTVTSAQKNPTAFYLCASSTDYSYNEQFFGPGTRLTVL.

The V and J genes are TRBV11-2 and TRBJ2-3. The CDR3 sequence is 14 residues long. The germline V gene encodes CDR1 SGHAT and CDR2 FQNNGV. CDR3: CASKKITSTDTQYF.

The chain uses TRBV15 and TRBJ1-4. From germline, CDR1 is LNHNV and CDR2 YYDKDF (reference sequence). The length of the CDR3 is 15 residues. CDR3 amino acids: CATLMSGWVDEKLFF.